Shown below are 32 T cell receptor beta chains from a single sample sequenced in a study of shared clonotypes between healthy human individuals. Clones were sequenced by immunoSEQ multiplex PCR, and TCRdb holds only the in-frame ones, with some missing. The sample lists over 95,000 clones, around 65% occurring once. Sequences were obtained from memory CD8+ T cells sorted from blood. Subset denoted: CD45RO+ cells pooled with CCR7-negative TemRA cells. These receptors were taken from a woman in her 30s in good health.

This clone came up a few times. The chain links TRBV6-6 to TRBJ2-2; 7 nucleotides agree with TRBD2. This CDR3 comprises 15 residues. CDR1 and CDR2 (germline): MNHNY, SVGAGI (reference sequence). The V segment lost 4 bases and the J segment 6 bases; nucleotides outside the gene matches: 8. CDR3: CASSLAGETSGELFF. The CDR3 DNA reads as TGTGCCAGCAGTTTGGCGGGAGAGACGTCCGGGGAGCTGTTTTTT.

The rearrangement joins TRBV28 to TRBJ2-7, with 7 positions matching TRBD1. Per germline, CDR1 MDHEN and CDR2 SYDVKM. J gave up 0 bases and V 1 base, and 6 bases lay outside the gene matches. The CDR3 has 16 amino acids. CDR3 coding DNA: TGTGCCAGCAGTTTATCATGGGACAGACCCTCCTACGAGCAGTACTTC. As protein: CASSLSWDRPSYEQYF.

J is TRBJ2-2 and V is TRBV28; TRBD1 might be the D (7 bases). Germline V CDR1 and CDR2: MDHEN, SYDVKM. Trimming took off 3 bases at V and 1 base at J, with 12 bases between the two ends. The CDR3 has 16 amino acids. The CDR3 reads CASSFPGGLNTGELFF. Here the CDR3 DNA reads TGTGCCAGCAGTTTCCCAGGGGGGCTGAACACCGGGGAGCTGTTTTTT. Full variable domain (missing parts from reference TRBV28 and TRBJ2-2): DVKVTQSSRYLVKRTGEKVFLECVQDMDHENMFWYRQDPGLGLRLIYFSYDVKMKEKGDIPEGYSVSREKKERFSLILESASTNQTSMYLCASSFPGGLNTGELFFGEGSRLTVL.

This sequence joins TRBV5-5 and TRBJ2-4; 8 bases line up with TRBD2. CDR1 SGHKS and CDR2 YYEKEE come from the germline V gene (reference sequence). The J segment lost 1 base and the V segment lost 0 bases, leaving 3 bases of the junction unmatched. The CDR3 has 16 amino acids. The CDR3 coding sequence is TGTGCCAGCAGCTTGGGACTAGCGAGGGCCAAAAACATTCAGTACTTC. Protein: CASSLGLARAKNIQYF.

The rearrangement links TRBV6-6 to TRBJ2-5, with TRBD1 identical over 7 bases. This CDR3 comprises 15 residues. V lost 5 bases, J lost 5 bases, and 11 bases stayed unmatched. CDR1 is MNHNY, CDR2 SVGAGI, per germline (reference sequence). The CDR3 spells CASSPLRGLRETQYF. The CDR3 nucleotides are TGTGCCAGCAGTCCTCTGAGGGGGCTGAGGGAGACCCAGTACTTC.

The genes are TRBV16 and TRBJ2-7, with D possibly being TRBD2 (7 bases). V gave up 7 bases and J gave up 3 bases, with 19 bases separating them. Germline CDR1 and CDR2: KGHSY and FQNENV. The length of the CDR3 is 15 residues. CDR3 amino acids: CASTHGGHLVYEQYF. CDR3 coding DNA: TGTGCCAGCACCCACGGGGGGCACTTGGTCTACGAGCAGTACTTC.

This clone showed up just once. The chain links TRBV18 to TRBJ2-1; D unresolved. The germline V gene encodes CDR1 KGHSH and CDR2 LQKENI. The V gene lost 2 bases and the J gene lost 3 bases, with 5 bases spanning the gap. The CDR3 has 13 residues. The CDR3 spells CASSPNDYNEQFF. CDR3 bases: TGTGCCAGCTCACCAAACGACTACAATGAGCAGTTCTTC.

Only a few counts were recorded for this clone. The genes are TRBV7-8 and TRBJ2-1; TRBD1 aligns across 7 bases. CDR1 and CDR2 from the germline V gene are SGHVS and FQNEAQ. This CDR3 is 15 amino acids long. Losses at the gene ends were 5 bases for V and 5 bases for J; bases not matched to a gene: 9. The CDR3 DNA reads TGTGCCAGCAGCCTAGTCGGGACAGCCGACAATGAGCAGTTCTTC. Amino acids: CASSLVGTADNEQFF.

This chain links TRBV11-2 with TRBJ2-7; maybe TRBD1 (5 bases). V lost 2 bases to trimming and J lost 1 base, with 9 bases between them. Germline V gives CDR1 SGHAT, CDR2 FQNNGV. The CDR3 is 14 amino acids. The CDR3 protein is CASSLSQVSYEQYF. Here the CDR3 DNA reads TGTGCCAGCAGCTTATCACAGGTATCCTACGAGCAGTACTTC.

The chain links TRBV6-1 to TRBJ1-4; possible D gene TRBD1, 5 bases. This CDR3 comprises 18 residues. Germline-derived CDR1 and CDR2 are MNHNS and SASEGT. Trimming shortened V by 0 bases and J by 4 bases, and 18 bases separated the two germline ends. As DNA, the CDR3 is TGTGCCAGCAGTGAAGCCGTGCAGGGTCCTGCTATTAATGAAAAACTGTTTTTT. Protein: CASSEAVQGPAINEKLFF.

The chain carries TRBV7-9 and TRBJ2-7; no firm D call. V was trimmed by 2 bases and J by 0 bases, leaving 5 bases between them. Germline V gives CDR1 SEHNR, CDR2 FQNEAQ (reference sequence). The CDR3 is 13 residues long. CDR3 amino acids: CASSLSSSYEQYF. The CDR3 DNA reads TGTGCCAGCAGCTTATCCAGCTCCTACGAGCAGTACTTC. Supplemented by reference TRBV7-9 and TRBJ2-7, the full variable domain reads DTGVSQNPRHKITKRGQNVTFRCDPISEHNRLYWYRQTLGQGPEFLTYFQNEAQLEKSRLLSDRFSAERPKGSFSTLEIQRTEQGDSAMYLCASSLSSSYEQYFGPGTRLTVT.

This chain uses TRBV13 with TRBJ2-3; 7 bases line up with TRBD1. CDR3 length: 15 amino acids. The germline gives CDR1 PRHDT, CDR2 FYEKMQ (reference sequence). V lost 11 bases and J lost 2; bases outside the gene matches: 13. Here the CDR3 reads CACKRQGRNTDTQYF. The CDR3 DNA follows: TGTGCCTGCAAAAGACAGGGAAGGAACACAGATACGCAGTATTTT.

This clone was detected only once. The chain links TRBV9 to TRBJ2-1, with 8 bases fitting TRBD2. The CDR3 loop spans 16 amino acids. V trimming: 0 bases; J trimming: 5 bases; junction bases outside the gene matches: 7. Germline CDR1 and CDR2: SGDLS and YYNGEE. CDR3 amino acids: CASSVAGLAKNNEQFF. The DNA for the CDR3 is TGTGCCAGCAGCGTAGCTGGACTAGCTAAGAACAATGAGCAGTTCTTC. Variable domain in full (rest from reference TRBV9 and TRBJ2-1): DSGVTQTPKHLITATGQRVTLRCSPRSGDLSVYWYQQSLDQGLQFLIQYYNGEERAKGNILERFSAQQFPDLHSELNLSSLELGDSALYFCASSVAGLAKNNEQFFGPGTRLTVL.

The rearrangement links TRBV2 to TRBJ2-2; 8 nucleotides align to TRBD2. This CDR3 is built from 13 residues. Germline assignment: CDR1 SNHLY and CDR2 FYNNEI. DNA of the CDR3: TGTGCTGAGCGGGAGAAAGACACCGGGGAGCTGTTTTTT. Its protein is CAEREKDTGELFF.

This chain uses TRBV6-4 with TRBJ2-1; the D gene is possibly TRBD2 (6 bases). The V gene's germline CDR1 is MRHNA and CDR2 SNTAGT. V lost 6 bases to trimming and J lost 10 bases, with 19 bases between them. The CDR3 spans 14 residues. CDR3 amino acids: CASRPNPEGLEQFF. In nucleotides, the CDR3 is TGTGCCAGCAGACCGAACCCGGAGGGTTTGGAGCAGTTCTTC.

J is TRBJ2-7 and V is TRBV6-1; the D is unclear. In germline, CDR1 is MNHNS, CDR2 SASEGT. There are 13 residues in the CDR3. Trimming left V 3 bases short and J 2 bases short, with 8 bases between. CDR3 DNA sequence: TGTGCCAGCAGTGAGACGATTACCTACGAGCAGTACTTC. Protein: CASSETITYEQYF.

This clone was observed a handful of times. The gene calls are TRBV19 and TRBJ2-7; TRBD1 matches at 8 bases. CDR3 length: 14 amino acids. Germline-derived CDR1 and CDR2 are LNHDA and SQIVND (reference sequence). After removal of 5 bases from V and 0 bases from J, the junction contained 3 bases not matched to a gene. The CDR3 here is CASSFQGASYEQYF. In nucleotides, the CDR3 is TGTGCCAGTAGTTTCCAGGGGGCCTCCTACGAGCAGTACTTC.

This chain uses TRBV5-4 with TRBJ2-5; 9 bases map to TRBD2. The CDR3 is 15 residues long. Germline V gene lookup returns CDR1 SGHNT and CDR2 YYREEE (reference sequence). V was pared by 4 bases and J by 2 bases, with 6 bases of the junction left unmatched. Here the CDR3 DNA reads TGTGCCAGCAGCGAAAAGCGGGGGGTACAAGAGACCCAGTACTTC. It is translated as CASSEKRGVQETQYF.

The chain carries TRBV28 and TRBJ2-7; 11 positions agree with TRBD2. The junction had 5 bases not matched to a gene; V was cut back by 6 bases and J by 7 bases. Germline CDR1 reads MDHEN; CDR2 reads SYDVKM. The length of the CDR3 is 13 residues. The CDR3: CASRLAGAEEQYF. In DNA form, the CDR3 reads TGTGCCAGCAGACTAGCGGGAGCTGAAGAGCAGTACTTC.

The rearrangement links TRBV19 to TRBJ2-5; 7 bases match TRBD2. CDR3 length equals 14 residues. V gave up 4 bases and J gave up 3 bases; unmatched junction bases: 5. The germline gives CDR1 LNHDA, CDR2 SQIVND (reference sequence). The CDR3 region is CASSRGLGEETQYF. CDR3 nucleotides: TGTGCCAGTAGTAGAGGACTAGGAGAAGAGACCCAGTACTTC. Looking up the rest from reference TRBV19 and TRBJ2-5 gives the full variable domain: DGGITQSPKYLFRKEGQNVTLSCEQNLNHDAMYWYRQDPGQGLRLIYYSQIVNDFQKGDIAEGYSVSREKKESFPLTVTSAQKNPTAFYLCASSRGLGEETQYFGPGTRLLVL.

The V and J genes are TRBV5-6 and TRBJ1-5; a weak D match, TRBD1 (5 bases). Deletions cut 2 bases from V and 6 bases from J, with 12 bases between. CDR3 length: 14 amino acids. The germline gives CDR1 SGHDT, CDR2 YYEEEE. Here the CDR3 reads CASSFGGGVQPQHF. CDR3 nucleotide sequence: TGTGCCAGCAGCTTCGGCGGGGGGGTTCAGCCCCAGCATTTT.

A single count supports this clone. The J gene is TRBJ2-3, the V gene TRBV25-1; weak D call: TRBD1 (5 bases). Germline V lookup: CDR1 MGHDK, CDR2 SYGVNS. Trimming took 7 bases from V and 6 from J, leaving 11 bases between them. The CDR3 has 12 amino acids. This chain's CDR3 is CASTDQGDTQYF. The CDR3 bases are TGTGCCAGCACCGACCAGGGTGATACGCAGTATTTT.

The rearrangement joins TRBV10-2 to TRBJ1-1; a possible D gene is TRBD1 (5 bases). The CDR3 has 11 amino acids. In germline, CDR1 is WSHSY, CDR2 SAAADI. Trimming left V 6 bases short and J 11 bases short, with 13 bases between. The CDR3 here is CASREGFSAFF. CDR3 DNA: TGCGCCAGCAGGGAGGGGTTTTCGGCTTTCTTT.

This chain joins TRBV10-3 and TRBJ1-2; D is uncertain. The CDR3 runs 14 residues. CDR1 is ENHRY, CDR2 SYGVKD, per germline. Deletions cut 0 bases from V and 7 bases from J, with 12 bases between. For the CDR3, the DNA is TGTGCCATCAGTGAGTCGACGGCTCGGTTTGGCTACACCTTC. This codes for CAISESTARFGYTF.

The chain links TRBV15 to TRBJ2-3; TRBD2 matches at 7 bases. Germline V gene data show CDR1 as LNHNV and CDR2 as YYDKDF (reference sequence). CDR3 length equals 15 residues. Trimming cost V 9 bases and J 4 bases; bases outside gene matches: 13. The CDR3 DNA follows: TGTGCCACTATAGAGAGGGAGGGCCTCCCAGATACGCAGTATTTT. This encodes CATIEREGLPDTQYF.

The J gene is TRBJ1-5, the V gene TRBV7-8; D is ambiguous. The V and J ends lost 3 bases and 9 bases respectively, with 9 bases between them. The CDR3 covers 12 residues. CDR1 and CDR2 from the germline V gene are SGHVS and FQNEAQ. The CDR3 loop reads CASSFSSGPQHF. In DNA form, the CDR3 reads TGTGCCAGCAGCTTTTCCTCGGGGCCCCAGCATTTT.

This clone was counted only a few times. This chain connects TRBV5-1 to TRBJ2-7; tentatively, D is TRBD2 (6 bases). Germline values: CDR1 SGHRS, CDR2 YFSETQ. The CDR3 loop spans 15 amino acids. V lost 0 bases and J lost 7, with 17 bases in between. The CDR3 reads CASSLGFAGTREQYF. The CDR3, as DNA: TGCGCCAGCAGCTTGGGGTTTGCGGGGACGAGGGAGCAGTACTTC.

This chain uses TRBV6-4 with TRBJ2-6; D unresolved. V was cut by 3 bases and J by 0 bases, with 6 bases left in between. CDR1 is MRHNA and CDR2 is SNTAGT in the germline V gene. CDR3 length: 15 residues. This chain's CDR3 is CASSERHSGANVLTF. The CDR3, as DNA: TGTGCCAGCAGTGAGAGGCACTCTGGGGCCAACGTCCTGACTTTC.

V and J are TRBV21-1 and TRBJ2-3; the table's TRBD2 call for D was not verified on the DNA. TRBV21-1 is shown as a pseudogene. This CDR3 comprises 17 residues. Here the CDR3 DNA reads TGTGCCAGCAGCAACCTGACTAGCGGGAGGCGTACAGATACGCAGTATTTT. The encoded protein is CASSNLTSGRRTDTQYF.

V and J are TRBV7-2 and TRBJ2-1, with D unclear. The CDR3 covers 11 residues. CDR1 is SGHTA, CDR2 FQGNSA, per germline. Trimming cost V 5 bases and J 9 bases, with 8 bases left between them. The chain's CDR3 is CASSQRSEQFF. Written as DNA, the CDR3 is TGTGCCAGCAGCCAACGGTCTGAGCAGTTCTTC.

The chain employs TRBV25-1 and TRBJ2-4, with D possibly called TRBD1 or TRBD2 (6 bases each). Deletions cut 4 bases from V and 7 bases from J, with 17 bases between. This CDR3 has 15 residues. Germline V gene sequence: CDR1 MGHDK, CDR2 SYGVNS. The DNA of the CDR3 is TGTGCCAGCAGTGGGGTTAGTGGGGGGCGCAACATTCAGTACTTC. It is translated as CASSGVSGGRNIQYF.

This clone turned up a few times. This sequence joins TRBV21-1 and TRBJ2-1; TRBD1 reflects the table's D call only, with no check against the DNA. TRBV21-1 is termed a pseudogene. The CDR3 loop spans 15 amino acids. DNA for the CDR3: TGTGCCAGCAGCAAACCGGGACAAAACTACAATGAGCAGTTCTTC. As protein: CASSKPGQNYNEQFF.